The 12 T cell receptor beta chains given below trace back to one sample, sequenced in a study of molecular identifiers for immune sequencing clone quantification. TCRdb called the PCR reads again in MiXCR, with one record for every CDR3 protein. The sample yields over 50,000 distinct CDR3 sequences, 35% to 40% seen once. Sequencing was performed on naive CD8+ T cells from blood, with Jurkat cell RNA spiked in. Subset specified: FACS-sorted CD8+CD4-CCR7+CD45RA+ naive T cells. The source of these receptors is a human donor in good health. Some libraries in this study had Jurkat cell RNA spiked in.

This clonotype was counted once. A much larger clonotype is one base distant, so this may be a read error. This chain connects TRBV12-3 or TRBV12-4 to TRBJ2-3; D is undetermined. Trimming left V 0 bases short and J 4 bases short, with 8 bases between. The CDR3 loop spans 14 amino acids. The DNA for the CDR3 is TGTGCCAGCAGTTTAGCCACGTTCCCAGATACGCAGTATTTT. It specifies CASSLATFPDTQYF.

This clonotype turned up a few times. V usage is TRBV7-8 and J usage is TRBJ2-2; 8 nucleotides align to TRBD1. This CDR3 has 15 amino acids. V dropped 4 bases and J dropped 4; count of bases not matched to a gene: 5. Looked up from germline, CDR1 is SGHVS and CDR2 is FQNEAQ. The CDR3 DNA follows: TGTGCCAGCAGCTCCAGGACAGGGATCACCGGGGAGCTGTTTTTT. It yields the protein CASSSRTGITGELFF.

This clonotype has a handful of counts. The germline gene is not matched at one end of the junction; a read error may be the cause. This chain's CDR3 is CATVEGTPEDRF. In DNA, the CDR3 is TGTGCTACGGTAGAAGGGACCCCGGAAGATCGGTTC. The chain combines TRBV12-5 with TRBJ2-7; either TRBD1 or TRBD2 may fit D (5 bases each). Per the germline V gene, CDR1 is LGHNT and CDR2 is FRNRAP. The CDR3 sequence is 12 residues long.

Concerning this clonotype itself: A read error may account for a junction end that differs from germline. This chain uses TRBV19 with TRBJ2-7; possibly TRBD2 for D (5 bases). Germline CDR1 LNHDA, CDR2 SQIVND (reference sequence). The length of the CDR3 is 13 residues. In DNA, the CDR3 is TGTGCCAGTAGTATTTCGGGATCCGGCGAGCTGTACTTC. Translating it yields CASSISGSGELYF.

This rearrangement joins TRBV9 to TRBJ2-1; 7 bases are shared with TRBD1. CDR1 is SGDLS and CDR2 is YYNGEE in the germline V gene. There are 15 residues in the CDR3. The V and J ends lost 3 bases and 4 bases, in that order; junction bases with no gene match: 7. CDR3 sequence reads: CASSAPLGQYNEQFF. CDR3 DNA sequence: TGTGCCAGCAGCGCACCGCTGGGACAGTACAATGAGCAGTTCTTC.

Ten or more counts support this clonotype. The chain has TRBV7-9 and TRBJ2-2; possibly TRBD1 or TRBD2 for D (5 bases each). The CDR3 is 15 residues long. From germline, CDR1 is SEHNR and CDR2 FQNEAQ (reference sequence). Between the trimmed V and J ends, which lost 5 bases and 1 base, there was a span of 11 bases. The CDR3 spells CASSPGTMNTGELFF. The CDR3 DNA is TGTGCCAGCAGCCCCGGGACCATGAACACCGGGGAGCTGTTTTTT. The whole variable domain, filled in from reference TRBV7-9 and TRBJ2-2, reads DTGVSQNPRHKITKRGQNVTFRCDPISEHNRLYWYRQTLGQGPEFLTYFQNEAQLEKSRLLSDRFSAERPKGSFSTLEIQRTEQGDSAMYLCASSPGTMNTGELFFGEGSRLTVL.

The rearrangement joins TRBV4-2 to TRBJ1-2, with 7 bases aligning to TRBD1. There are 15 residues in the CDR3. Germline CDR1 reads LGHNA; CDR2 reads YNFKEQ. Trimming took 0 bases from V and 4 from J; bases not matched to a gene: 5. The CDR3: CASSQDRQGGYGYTF. The CDR3 coding sequence is TGTGCCAGCAGCCAAGATAGACAGGGTGGCTATGGCTACACCTTC.

About this clonotype: An end of the junction does not agree with germline; a read error may underlie this. The chain links TRBV27 to TRBJ2-7, with D unclear. There are 12 residues in the CDR3. The germline gives CDR1 MNHEY, CDR2 SMNVEV (reference sequence). The DNA for the CDR3 is TGTGCCAGCATCGGCTTGAACTACGAGCAGAACTTC. Its translation is CASIGLNYEQNF.

This clonotype was recorded at least ten times. V usage is TRBV7-8 and J usage is TRBJ1-5; maybe TRBD1 (6 bases). The CDR3 has 15 residues. In germline, CDR1 is SGHVS, CDR2 FQNEAQ. With 5 bases removed from V and 1 base from J, the gap between germline ends came to 12 bases. This CDR3 reads CASSPGHLSNQPQHF. The CDR3 coding sequence is TGTGCCAGCAGCCCGGGACACCTAAGCAATCAGCCCCAGCATTTT.

This rearrangement joins TRBV29-1 to TRBJ2-2; either TRBD1 or TRBD2 may fit D (6 bases each). CDR1 is SQVTM, CDR2 ANQGSEA, per germline. The CDR3 loop spans 15 amino acids. V was shortened by 6 bases and J by 0 bases, with 14 bases between the two germline ends. CDR3 DNA: TGCAGCGTGGGAGGCGAGGGGGCGAACACCGGGGAGCTGTTTTTT. The encoded protein is CSVGGEGANTGELFF.

The chain links TRBV11-2 to TRBJ2-7; 10 bases are shared with TRBD1. Germline V gene data show CDR1 as SGHAT and CDR2 as FQNNGV. The CDR3 has 15 amino acids. V was pared by 4 bases and J by 2 bases, with 5 bases of the junction left unmatched. CDR3: CASSSTGTGAYEQYF. CDR3 in DNA: TGTGCCAGCAGCTCGACCGGGACAGGGGCCTACGAGCAGTACTTC. Combining the CDR3 with reference TRBV11-2 and TRBJ2-7 gives the whole variable domain EAGVAQSPRYKIIEKRQSVAFWCNPISGHATLYWYQQILGQGPKLLIQFQNNGVVDDSQLPKDRFSAERLKGVDSTLKIQPAKLEDSAVYLCASSSTGTGAYEQYFGPGTRLTVT.

The CDR3 coding sequence is TGTGCCAGCAGCTCGGTAGTCCCAGGGCCGTCTGGCTACACCTTC. Its translation is CASSSVVPGPSGYTF. The chain carries TRBV6-5 and TRBJ1-2, with D possibly matching TRBD1 (5 bases). The CDR3 is made up of 15 amino acids. In germline, CDR1 is MNHEY, CDR2 SVGAGI. V was clipped by 6 bases and J by 7 bases, with 21 bases between them.